This T cell receptor beta chain was sequenced for a study of OX40 agonist ivuxolimab in advanced cancers. Looking at the study overall: People who had prior anti-PD-1, anti-PD-L1 or anti-CTLA-4 therapy could take part, and around 39% had some.

Comments on this clone: Its antigen remains unknown.

Individuals having autoimmune disease history or systemic immunosuppression were not enrolled. Whole-study results and caveats: Among the least clonally expanded were partial responders at 0.1-3.0 mg/kg.

CDR3 length: 15 amino acids. CDR1 and CDR2 (germline): SEHNR, FQNEAQ (reference sequence). Trimming took 0 bases from V and 1 from J, leaving 6 bases between them. Using immunoSEQ multiplex PCR, the repertoire was profiled, and TCRdb retains in-frame clones only, with some absent. The sample shows tens of thousands of clones, around 80% of them seen only once. This specimen consisted of CD4+ or CD8+ T cells sorted from blood, obtained in a trial of the OX40 agonist ivuxolimab. The TCR sequence derives from an adult with an advanced solid tumor such as melanoma, head and neck, liver or kidney cancer. The chain combines TRBV7-9 with TRBJ1-4; no clear D gene. CDR3 residues: CASSLAMRTNEKLFF. CDR3 nucleotides: TGTGCCAGCAGCTTAGCGATGAGAACTAATGAAAAACTGTTTTTT. Full variable domain (outside the CDR3, taken from reference TRBV7-9 and TRBJ1-4): DTGVSQNPRHKITKRGQNVTFRCDPISEHNRLYWYRQTLGQGPEFLTYFQNEAQLEKSRLLSDRFSAERPKGSFSTLEIQRTEQGDSAMYLCASSLAMRTNEKLFFGSGTQLSVL.